This TCR beta chain was sequenced in a study of regulatory T cells in long-lasting Graves disease. V lost 1 base and J lost 0, with 7 bases in between. This CDR3 is 14 amino acids long. Looked up from germline, CDR1 is SGHRS and CDR2 is YFSETQ. This clonotype showed up many times. The antigen remains unidentified. The time point denotes: newly diagnosed GD, antithyroid drugs for less than 3 months. TCR sequences were obtained from RNA taken from PBMCs. Arm-PCR of CDR3 regions with iRepertoire HTBI primers generated TCR beta libraries. Per the study methods: Identification yielded around 58 TRBV and 13 to 15 TRBJ segments across samples. A single record per CDR3 protein comes from TCRdb applying MiXCR to the multiplex PCR reads. The V and J calls and clone size are TCRdb's, not the authors'. This table holds around 480,000 distinct CDR3 sequences, 16% found once. Notes on the study in general: Samples came from peripheral blood alone, without thyroid tissue.

These data were also filed under a second study, of T cells in Graves' hyperthyroidism and ophthalmopathy.

The sequencing here drew on peripheral blood mononuclear cells (PBMCs), taken at new diagnosis, from a patient treated with antithyroid drugs. The gene calls are TRBV5-1 and TRBJ1-1, with a tentative D call TRBD1 (5 bases). This sequence originates from a woman aged 35-65 years with Graves disease. CDR3 in amino acids: CASSLLDMNTEAFF. The CDR3 region has the DNA TGCGCCAGCAGCTTGCTGGACATGAACACTGAAGCTTTCTTT.